What follows are 25 T cell receptor beta chains derived from one specimen sequenced in a study of CD8 T cells in Susac syndrome. Random hexamers were used to reverse transcribe about 0.5 to 1 ug of RNA. TCRdb fed the immunoSEQ multiplex PCR reads into MiXCR, producing one record per CDR3 protein. The sample shows a few hundred thousand distinct CDR3 sequences, roughly 85% of them seen only once. The sample consisted of CD8+ T cells from PBMCs. The receptors originated from a human donor with multiple sclerosis.

This clonotype was detected once. This chain uses TRBV6-5 with TRBJ2-3; no definite D call. The CDR3 has 18 residues. Germline V gives CDR1 MNHEY, CDR2 SVGAGI. With 2 bases removed from V and 2 bases from J, the gap between germline ends came to 20 bases. The DNA of the CDR3 is TGTGCCAGCAGTTACGCAGGTTTTACGGCGACGATCACAGATACGCAGTATTTT. Protein product: CASSYAGFTATITDTQYF.

This chain uses TRBV5-1 with TRBJ2-6; 11 nucleotides line up with TRBD2. Germline V gives CDR1 SGHRS, CDR2 YFSETQ. This CDR3 region has 19 residues. The ends lost 2 bases at V and 3 bases at J; junction bases unmatched: 10. The CDR3 loop is CASSFGLAGRSGGANVLTF. The CDR3 nucleotides read TGCGCCAGCAGCTTTGGACTAGCGGGCCGATCGGGTGGGGCCAACGTCCTGACTTTC. Using reference TRBV5-1 and TRBJ2-6 for the parts outside the CDR3, the full variable domain is KAGVTQTPRYLIKTRGQQVTLSCSPISGHRSVSWYQQTPGQGLQFLFEYFSETQRNKGNFPGRFSGRQFSNSRSEMNVSTLELGDSALYLCASSFGLAGRSGGANVLTFGAGSRLTVL.

This chain connects TRBV29-1 to TRBJ1-1; 7 nucleotides match TRBD1. Germline V gives CDR1 SQVTM, CDR2 ANQGSEA. This CDR3 spans 12 amino acids. V shed 2 bases, J shed 3 bases, and the junction held 0 bases outside the gene matches. This CDR3 reads CSVEQGDTEAFF. CDR3 nucleotide sequence: TGCAGCGTTGAACAGGGGGACACTGAAGCTTTCTTT.

The rearrangement links TRBV14 to TRBJ1-2; D unclear. Germline V lookup: CDR1 SGHDN, CDR2 FVKESK. The CDR3 totals 15 residues. Trimming left V 1 base short and J 4 bases short, with 13 bases between. CDR3 sequence (DNA): TGTGCCAGCAGCCAAGGGAGGAGAACGTCCTATGGCTACACCTTC. This translates into CASSQGRRTSYGYTF.

Turning to this clonotype: The CDR3 does not close with the conserved phenylalanine or tryptophan, likely indicating a read error. V is TRBV18 and J is TRBJ2-7; D gene unclear. The germline CDR1 and CDR2 sequences are KGHSH and LQKENI. The CDR3 runs 13 residues. Trimming stripped 5 bases from V and 2 bases from J, with 10 bases between. The CDR3 DNA is TGTGCCAGCTCAACGGACCCACCCTACGAGCAGTACATC. It translates to CASSTDPPYEQYI.

This sequence joins TRBV13 and TRBJ2-1, with D perhaps being TRBD1 or TRBD2 (6 bases each). Germline V gene lookup returns CDR1 PRHDT and CDR2 FYEKMQ (reference sequence). Trimming took off 3 bases at V and 1 base at J, with 19 bases between the two ends. The CDR3 sequence is 18 residues long. The CDR3 here is CASSLPPPRGTSYNEQFF. The DNA for the CDR3 is TGTGCCAGCAGCTTGCCGCCCCCTCGGGGGACATCCTACAATGAGCAGTTCTTC.

This chain connects TRBV29-1 to TRBJ1-1; D unresolved. The CDR3 extends over 18 amino acids. CDR1 SQVTM and CDR2 ANQGSEA come from the germline V gene. V was clipped by 7 bases and J by 0 bases, with 27 bases between them. The CDR3 sequence: CSGSQFTDVHRMNTEAFF. The CDR3 DNA sequence: TGCAGCGGCTCCCAATTCACGGACGTCCATCGGATGAACACTGAAGCTTTCTTT.

V and J are TRBV5-1 and TRBJ1-1; no definite D call. This CDR3 region has 11 residues. Trimming removed 2 bases from V and 5 bases from J, with 4 bases in between. Per the germline V gene, CDR1 is SGHRS and CDR2 is YFSETQ. CDR3 DNA sequence: TGCGCCAGCAGCTTCCGGACTGAAGCTTTCTTT. It encodes CASSFRTEAFF.

The chain recombines TRBV7-9 with TRBJ2-2, with TRBD2 as a possible D gene (5 bases). The CDR3 extends over 15 amino acids. Germline V CDR1 and CDR2: SEHNR, FQNEAQ (reference sequence). The V end lost 2 bases, the J end lost 5 bases, and 12 bases lay between the germline ends. The CDR3: CASSLPGLQTGELFF. Here the CDR3 DNA reads TGTGCCAGCAGCTTACCCGGACTCCAGACCGGGGAGCTGTTTTTT.

The chain links TRBV9 to TRBJ2-7; 11 positions agree with TRBD2. Germline CDR1 and CDR2: SGDLS and YYNGEE. The CDR3 runs to 16 residues. J lost 0 bases, V lost 2 bases, and 4 bases had no gene match. The CDR3 region has the DNA TGTGCCAGCAGCGTCGATAGCGGGAGGGCCTCCTACGAGCAGTACTTC. As protein: CASSVDSGRASYEQYF. Together with reference TRBV9 and TRBJ2-7, the CDR3 gives the full variable domain: DSGVTQTPKHLITATGQRVTLRCSPRSGDLSVYWYQQSLDQGLQFLIQYYNGEERAKGNILERFSAQQFPDLHSELNLSSLELGDSALYFCASSVDSGRASYEQYFGPGTRLTVT.

The chain links TRBV9 to TRBJ2-2; D gene unclear. The CDR3 is 17 amino acids. With 4 bases removed from V and 0 bases from J, the gap between germline ends came to 16 bases. The V gene's germline CDR1 is SGDLS and CDR2 YYNGEE. The CDR3 loop reads CASSLPGENTNTGELFF. In nucleotides, the CDR3 is TGTGCCAGCAGCCTTCCGGGTGAAAACACGAACACCGGGGAGCTGTTTTTT. The full variable domain, with the rest looked up from reference TRBV9 and TRBJ2-2, is DSGVTQTPKHLITATGQRVTLRCSPRSGDLSVYWYQQSLDQGLQFLIQYYNGEERAKGNILERFSAQQFPDLHSELNLSSLELGDSALYFCASSLPGENTNTGELFFGEGSRLTVL.

This clonotype was seen once. The rearrangement uses TRBV27 and TRBJ2-1; D unclear. The CDR3 is 14 amino acids. Germline CDR1 MNHEY, CDR2 SMNVEV (reference sequence). Trimming stripped 6 bases from V and 8 bases from J, with 17 bases between. The CDR3, as DNA: TGTGCCAGCAGCCCGGGCTATCTATTGCATGAGCAGTTCTTC. Translation gives CASSPGYLLHEQFF.

The chain has TRBV12-3 or TRBV12-4 and TRBJ2-1; D not certain. The CDR3 totals 13 residues. Deletions cut 6 bases from V and 10 bases from J, with 16 bases between. The CDR3 region has the DNA TGTGCCAGCAGACCTCTCTCGCCCAAGGAGCAGTTCTTC. As protein: CASRPLSPKEQFF.

The chain recombines TRBV7-9 with TRBJ2-3; D is undetermined. CDR1 and CDR2 from the germline V gene are SEHNR and FQNEAQ (reference sequence). CDR3 length: 13 amino acids. V was trimmed by 6 bases and J by 2 bases, leaving 9 bases between them. CDR3 region: CASRDGSTDTQYF. In DNA, the CDR3 is TGTGCCAGCAGGGACGGGTCCACAGATACGCAGTATTTT.

The chain carries TRBV7-9 and TRBJ2-1, with TRBD2 as a possible D gene (6 bases). The CDR3 spans 15 residues. Per the germline V gene, CDR1 is SEHNR and CDR2 is FQNEAQ (reference sequence). Trimming took off 2 bases at V and 2 bases at J, with 10 bases between the two ends. CDR3 sequence reads: CASSLTEGTYNEQFF. The CDR3 region has the DNA TGTGCCAGCAGCTTAACGGAGGGAACCTACAATGAGCAGTTCTTC.

V is TRBV6-5 and J is TRBJ2-7; 8 nucleotides agree with TRBD2. V gave up 2 bases and J gave up 2 bases; unmatched junction bases: 5. Germline V gives CDR1 MNHEY, CDR2 SVGAGI. The CDR3 covers 15 residues. CDR3 in DNA: TGTGCCAGCAGTTACGACCCGGGAGGGCCCTACGAGCAGTACTTC. Encoded protein: CASSYDPGGPYEQYF.

This chain uses TRBV12-3 or TRBV12-4 with TRBJ2-1; tentatively, D is TRBD1 (6 bases). The V gene lost 4 bases and the J gene lost 3 bases, with 10 bases spanning the gap. CDR3 length: 14 residues. CDR3 in amino acids: CASSSGQVYNEQFF. DNA of the CDR3: TGTGCCAGCAGTTCGGGACAAGTCTACAATGAGCAGTTCTTC.

The rearrangement joins TRBV7-8 to TRBJ2-7; D is possibly TRBD2 (5 bases). Per germline, CDR1 SGHVS and CDR2 FQNEAQ. This CDR3 spans 15 amino acids. With 5 bases removed from V and 5 bases from J, the gap between germline ends came to 19 bases. CDR3 sequence (DNA): TGTGCCAGCAGCCAGAGGTGGACGGACGGGGACGAGCAGTACTTC. Residues: CASSQRWTDGDEQYF. Drawing the rest from reference TRBV7-8 and TRBJ2-7, the complete variable domain is GAGVSQSPRYKVAKRGQDVALRCDPISGHVSLFWYQQALGQGPEFLTYFQNEAQLDKSGLPSDRFFAERPEGSVSTLKIQRTQQEDSAVYLCASSQRWTDGDEQYFGPGTRLTVT.

As DNA, the CDR3 is TGTGCCAGCAGTTACGGGGGGTCTGGTCAGCCCCAGCATTTT. Protein sequence: CASSYGGSGQPQHF. This sequence joins TRBV6-5 and TRBJ1-5, with a possible D match to TRBD1 (5 bases). The CDR3 extends over 14 amino acids. The V end was cut by 2 bases, the J end by 6 bases, with 11 bases between. Germline-derived CDR1 and CDR2 are MNHEY and SVGAGI.

The chain has TRBV14 and TRBJ1-4; TRBD1 matches at 7 bases. Germline loops: CDR1 SGHDN, CDR2 FVKESK. This CDR3 contains 15 residues. Germline trimming cut 4 bases from V and 5 bases from J; bases unmatched to any gene: 7. The CDR3 reads CASSLTGAPNEKLFF. CDR3 in DNA: TGTGCCAGCAGCCTTACAGGGGCCCCAAATGAAAAACTGTTTTTT. Based on the CDR3 plus reference TRBV14 and TRBJ1-4, the full variable domain is EAGVTQFPSHSVIEKGQTVTLRCDPISGHDNLYWYRRVMGKEIKFLLHFVKESKQDESGMPNNRFLAERTGGTYSTLKVQPAELEDSGVYFCASSLTGAPNEKLFFGSGTQLSVL.

V is TRBV9 and J is TRBJ2-1; 9 nucleotides agree with TRBD2. Germline assignment: CDR1 SGDLS and CDR2 YYNGEE. The J segment lost 7 bases and the V segment lost 2 bases, leaving 13 bases of the junction unmatched. This CDR3 comprises 17 residues. The DNA for the CDR3 is TGTGCCAGCAGCGTCGGTTTTAGGGGGACTAGCCGGAATGAGCAGTTCTTC. Its translation is CASSVGFRGTSRNEQFF.

The CDR3 protein is CASSGRTALGANVLTF. The DNA of the CDR3 is TGTGCCAGCAGCGGGAGGACTGCCCTCGGGGCCAACGTCCTGACTTTC. The chain employs TRBV9 and TRBJ2-6; tentative D call: TRBD2 (5 bases). V lost 3 bases and J 4 bases, leaving 14 bases between the germline ends. Germline loops: CDR1 SGDLS, CDR2 YYNGEE. CDR3 length equals 16 residues.

The rearrangement uses TRBV9 and TRBJ1-3; D not resolved. Trimming stripped 0 bases from V and 0 bases from J, with 7 bases between. The CDR3 extends over 15 amino acids. From germline, CDR1 is SGDLS and CDR2 YYNGEE. The CDR3 is CASSVDIGSGNTIYF. The CDR3 DNA reads as TGTGCCAGCAGCGTAGACATCGGCTCTGGAAACACCATATATTTT.

The chain joins TRBV13 to TRBJ1-2, with D possibly being TRBD1 (5 bases). Germline V gene data show CDR1 as PRHDT and CDR2 as FYEKMQ (reference sequence). The CDR3 runs to 17 residues. Trimming stripped 4 bases from V and 3 bases from J, with 21 bases between. The CDR3 nucleotides read TGTGCCAGCAGCTCGCCCGCGGAGGGGAAGCCCGACTATGGCTACACCTTC. Translating gives CASSSPAEGKPDYGYTF.

The rearrangement links TRBV25-1 to TRBJ2-4; TRBD1 is a possible D gene (6 bases). The V and J ends lost 1 base and 10 bases respectively, with 17 bases between them. This CDR3 comprises 15 residues. Germline V gene sequence: CDR1 MGHDK, CDR2 SYGVNS. CDR3 DNA sequence: TGTGCCAGCAGTGAATTCCCGATGGACAGCTCAATTCAGTACTTC. It yields the protein CASSEFPMDSSIQYF.